This T cell receptor (beta chain) was sequenced in a study of T cell responses to AZD1222 COVID-19 vaccine. Study observations and caveats: After two AZD1222 doses, spike-specific TCR breadth and depth rose versus day 0. Repertoire samples came only from after the peak T cell response. Nearly half of spike-specific TCRs reportedly target variant regions that are unmutated in the B.1.351 and B.1.1.7 variants.

The CDR3 covers 19 residues. The V end lost 0 bases, the J end lost 0 bases, and 19 bases lay between the germline ends. Per the germline V gene, CDR1 is SGDLS and CDR2 is YYNGEE. TCRdb's copy holds only in-frame clones and misses some; the assay was immunoSEQ multiplex PCR. The sample shows 120,000 or so clones, roughly 90% of them seen only once. Notes on this clone: What it binds is unknown.

The origin of this receptor is an adult in good health. Specimen: peripheral blood, collected on day 0 of AZD1222 vaccination. The chain uses TRBV9 and TRBJ2-1, with D maybe TRBD1 (6 bases). The CDR3 DNA follows: TGTGCCAGCAGCGTAGCGGGCAGGGGCTACCTCAACTCCTACAATGAGCAGTTCTTC. It specifies CASSVAGRGYLNSYNEQFF.